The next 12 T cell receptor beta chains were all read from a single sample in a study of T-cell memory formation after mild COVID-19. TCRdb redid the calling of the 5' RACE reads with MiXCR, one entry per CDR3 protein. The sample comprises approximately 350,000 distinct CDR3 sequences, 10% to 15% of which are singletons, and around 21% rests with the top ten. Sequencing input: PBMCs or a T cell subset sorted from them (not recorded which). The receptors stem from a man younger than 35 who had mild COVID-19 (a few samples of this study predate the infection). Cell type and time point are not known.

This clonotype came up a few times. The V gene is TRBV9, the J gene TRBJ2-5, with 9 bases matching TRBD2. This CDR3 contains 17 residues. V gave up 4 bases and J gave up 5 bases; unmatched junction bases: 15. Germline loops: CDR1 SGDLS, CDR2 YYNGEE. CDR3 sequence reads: CASSPPSGRGGMETQYF. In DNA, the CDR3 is TGTGCCAGCAGCCCCCCCTCGGGGCGGGGGGGCATGGAGACCCAGTACTTC. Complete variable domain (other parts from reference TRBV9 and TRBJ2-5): DSGVTQTPKHLITATGQRVTLRCSPRSGDLSVYWYQQSLDQGLQFLIQYYNGEERAKGNILERFSAQQFPDLHSELNLSSLELGDSALYFCASSPPSGRGGMETQYFGPGTRLLVL.

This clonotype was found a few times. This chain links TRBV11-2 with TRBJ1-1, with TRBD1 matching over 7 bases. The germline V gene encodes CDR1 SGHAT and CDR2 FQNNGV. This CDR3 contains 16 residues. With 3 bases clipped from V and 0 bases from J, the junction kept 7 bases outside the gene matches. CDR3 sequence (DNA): TGTGCCAGCAGCTTGAGGTTCGGGACAGTGAACACTGAAGCTTTCTTT. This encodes CASSLRFGTVNTEAFF.

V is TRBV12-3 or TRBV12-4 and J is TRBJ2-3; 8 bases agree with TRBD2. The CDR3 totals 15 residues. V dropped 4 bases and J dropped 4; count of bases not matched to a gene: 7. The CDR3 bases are TGTGCCAGCAGTTCGGCCGGGGGGGAGTCAGATACGCAGTATTTT. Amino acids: CASSSAGGESDTQYF.

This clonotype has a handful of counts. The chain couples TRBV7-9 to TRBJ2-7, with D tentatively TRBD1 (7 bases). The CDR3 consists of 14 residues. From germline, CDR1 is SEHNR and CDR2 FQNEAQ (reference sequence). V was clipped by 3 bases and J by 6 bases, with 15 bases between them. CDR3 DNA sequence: TGTGCCAGCAGCTTTGGGGGGACAGCGATCGAGCAGTACTTC. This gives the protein CASSFGGTAIEQYF.

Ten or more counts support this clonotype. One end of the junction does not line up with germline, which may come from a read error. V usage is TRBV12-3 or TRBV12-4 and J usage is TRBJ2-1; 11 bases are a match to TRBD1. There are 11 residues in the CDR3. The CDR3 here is CASTNRDRGVF. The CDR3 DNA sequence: TGTGCCAGCACCAACCGGGACAGGGGGGTCTTC.

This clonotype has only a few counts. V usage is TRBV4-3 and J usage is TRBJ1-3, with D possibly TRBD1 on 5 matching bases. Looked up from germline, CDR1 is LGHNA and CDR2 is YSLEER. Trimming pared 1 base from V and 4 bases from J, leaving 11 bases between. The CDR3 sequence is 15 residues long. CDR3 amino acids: CASSQGPGSGNTIYF. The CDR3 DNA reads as TGCGCCAGCAGCCAAGGTCCAGGGAGCGGAAACACCATATATTTT.

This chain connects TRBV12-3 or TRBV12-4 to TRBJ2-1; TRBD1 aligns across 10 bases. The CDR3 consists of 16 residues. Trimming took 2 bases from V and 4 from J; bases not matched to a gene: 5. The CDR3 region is CASSLRGQGHYNEQFF. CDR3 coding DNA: TGTGCCAGCAGTTTAAGGGGACAGGGGCATTACAATGAGCAGTTCTTC.

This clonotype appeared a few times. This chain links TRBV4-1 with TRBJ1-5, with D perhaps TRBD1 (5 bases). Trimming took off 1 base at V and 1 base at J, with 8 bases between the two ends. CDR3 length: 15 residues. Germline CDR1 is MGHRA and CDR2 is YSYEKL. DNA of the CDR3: TGCGCCAGCAGCCAAGTGTCAGGGAGCAATCAGCCCCAGCATTTT. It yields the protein CASSQVSGSNQPQHF.

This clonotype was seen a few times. CDR3 region: CASRVGGKGTEAFF. CDR3 nucleotide sequence: TGTGCCAGTAGAGTGGGGGGCAAGGGAACTGAAGCTTTCTTT. The rearrangement links TRBV19 to TRBJ1-1; the D gene is possibly TRBD1 (6 bases). This CDR3 contains 14 residues. V was clipped by 6 bases and J by 5 bases, with 16 bases between them. Germline lookup yields CDR1 LNHDA and CDR2 SQIVND (reference sequence).

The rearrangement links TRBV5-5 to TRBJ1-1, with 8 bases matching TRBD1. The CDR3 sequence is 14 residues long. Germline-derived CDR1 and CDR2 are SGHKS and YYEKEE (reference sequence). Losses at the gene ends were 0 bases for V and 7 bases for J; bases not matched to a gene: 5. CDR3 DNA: TGTGCCAGCAGCTTGGTCAGGGGGCGAGGTGAAGCTTTCTTT. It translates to CASSLVRGRGEAFF.

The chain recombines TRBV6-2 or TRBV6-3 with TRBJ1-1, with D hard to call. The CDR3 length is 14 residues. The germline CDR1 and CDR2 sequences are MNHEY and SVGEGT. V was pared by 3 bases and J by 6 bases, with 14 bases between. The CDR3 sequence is CASSYYHGSPEAFF. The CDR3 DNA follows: TGTGCCAGCAGTTATTATCACGGCTCCCCTGAAGCTTTCTTT.

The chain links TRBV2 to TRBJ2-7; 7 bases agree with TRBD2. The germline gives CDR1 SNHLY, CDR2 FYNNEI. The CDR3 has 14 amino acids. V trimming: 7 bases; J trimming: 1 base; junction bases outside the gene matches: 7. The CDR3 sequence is CASTGVGGSYEQYF. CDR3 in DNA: TGTGCCAGCACCGGGGTGGGGGGGTCCTACGAGCAGTACTTC.